The entry below describes one TCR beta chain. This clone's antigen is unknown. This clone may be a read error of a much larger clone one base away. This sample was taken from a study of tumor-infiltrating lymphocytes in primary liver carcinoma listed by TCRdb under 2017. Context from the whole study: Between late 2015 and early 2016, roughly 5 patients in China with histopathologically diagnosed primary liver carcinoma had their tumors surgically resected. The tumors of the five patients were staged as T1-T3 N0M0, with maximum diameters ranging from 4.2 to 10 cm. The study combined TCRbeta repertoire sequencing, expression microarrays and whole-exome sequencing across five regions of each liver tumor, with adjacent normal tissue and blood. Samples yielded roughly 3.65 to 7.5 million productive TCRbeta reads; read depth did not differ significantly between tissue types. Reproducibility between technical replicate repertoires was high, with correlation coefficients above 0.95 and mean shared-clone rates approximately 0.88. Of the five patients (three men and two women, aged 30 to 69 years), four had hepatocellular carcinoma and one had combined HCC and intrahepatic cholangiocarcinoma. A total of roughly 35 specimens from 5 patients went through TCRbeta repertoire sequencing, namely 25 tumor regions, 5 adjacent noncancerous liver tissues and 5 peripheral blood samples. General study outcomes and caveats: The study included only a few patients, and the authors note findings should be validated in a larger study. Pairs of tumor regions showed greater repertoire overlap (mean roughly 35%) than tumor-adjacent pairs (approximately 17%) or tumor-blood pairs (around 15%), which is consistent with antigen-driven expansion. Compared with blood, tumors had a significantly larger share of the repertoire taken up by the top 250 clones (p = 0.039). Only the TCR beta chain was sequenced, so true repertoire diversity is likely underestimated because unpaired alpha chains were not captured. Bulk unsorted samples precluded comparing CD4+ and CD8+ T cell repertoires.

Deletion took 3 bases off V and 2 bases off J, with a span of 8 bases between the germline ends. CDR3 length: 13 amino acids, cysteine to phenylalanine. Only the CDR3 part of the read is kept: 39 bases, read in frame from the first base. Using a constant-region primer and ProtoScript II reverse transcriptase, TCRbeta-specific cDNA was reverse-transcribed from roughly 500 ng total RNA. TCRbeta libraries were built with three nested multiplex PCR rounds, a slightly modified ARM-PCR procedure. Multiplex TRBV1-TRBV30 forward primers and a Cbeta reverse primer were used in the first two PCR rounds, each of which was run for approximately 11 cycles. A final 25-cycle PCR with Deep VentR polymerase added sample barcodes and Illumina adapters. Before sequencing, amplicons between 200 and 500 bp were purified from gel using a QIAquick gel extraction kit. TCRbeta amplicons were sequenced on an Illumina HiSeq 2500 with 250-bp paired-end reads. The source study handled its data this way. Quality trimming of reads was performed with Trimmomatic v0.33, and paired reads were merged with FLASH v1.2.11 so that full CDR3 sequences could be recovered. V, D and J germline segments were assigned to the rearranged TCRbeta sequences by MiGEC v1.2.1b. Clonotype statistics and Shannon-Wiener diversity indices were computed with VDJtools v1.0.0. Except for diversity analysis, only the 250 most abundant clonotypes of each sample were used in subsequent analyses to reduce sampling bias. Clones were called with MiXCR by TCRdb after fastp trimmed the public reads at Q25, and only in-frame beta chains were retained. Merged by CDR3 protein, the rows form single entries marked with the most common genes and DNA. The V and J calls and clone size are TCRdb's, not the authors'. In this sample the table shows fewer than 400,000 distinct CDR3 sequences, approximately 54% of which occur a single time. Over 15% of the sample is taken by the ten largest.

RNA from unsorted whole blood was extracted with TRIzol reagent, and germline DNA was obtained with the DNeasy Blood & Tissue kit. At the time of sampling, the patients had chronic HBV infection and had not received any treatment. Roughly 3.9 milliliters of peripheral blood were collected into K2EDTA tubes before surgery. Sequenced sample: peripheral blood. This receptor was obtained from a woman between 25 and 40 years old with primary liver carcinoma and hepatitis B virus infection. The chain is encoded by TRBV12-3 or TRBV12-4 joined to TRBJ2-7; the D gene is unclear. The CDR3 amino acid sequence is: CASSFAAAYEQYF. The DNA reads as follows: TGTGCCAGCAGTTTCGCGGCAGCCTACGAGCAGTACTTC.